A selection of T cell receptor beta chains follows, all from one sample in a study of read filtering for tumor transcriptome and immune sequencing. TCRdb recomputed calls from the reads with MiXCR, one row per CDR3 protein. The sample gives roughly 25,000 distinct CDR3 sequences, around a fifth of which show up once; roughly 17% is in the top ten. The sequenced material came from a population of CD138-negative cells sorted from bone marrow. All receptors derive from a donor at least 40 years old with multiple myeloma. The CDR3 runs from the conserved cysteine through the conserved F or W. The D gene is left open where the match is weak. For some rows the clone size is stated as once, few or many, or as a class when expanded; others skip it.

d_call: .; v_call: TRBV5-1; j_call: TRBJ2-1; clone_size: .; cdr3_aa: CTSSLTGWSYNEQFF; cdr3_nt: TGCACCAGCAGTTTAACGGGGTGGTCCTACAATGAGCAGTTCTTC
d_call: .; v_call: TRBV29-1; j_call: TRBJ2-1; clone_size: many; cdr3_aa: CSVEQWSALWDEQFF; cdr3_nt: TGCAGCGTTGAACAGTGGTCGGCCCTATGGGATGAGCAGTTCTTC
d_call: .; v_call: TRBV9; j_call: TRBJ2-3; clone_size: many; cdr3_aa: CASSVGFSGPTDTQYF; cdr3_nt: TGTGCCAGCAGCGTAGGATTCAGCGGACCCACAGATACGCAGTATTTT
d_call: .; v_call: TRBV29-1; j_call: TRBJ2-7; clone_size: few; cdr3_aa: CGVESPGQKNGEQYF; cdr3_nt: TGCGGCGTTGAAAGCCCGGGCCAAAAGAACGGCGAGCAGTACTTC
d_call: .; v_call: TRBV9; j_call: TRBJ1-2; clone_size: many; cdr3_aa: CASSVGAVNAYGYTF; cdr3_nt: TGTGCCAGCAGCGTAGGGGCAGTGAATGCCTATGGCTACACCTTC
d_call: TRBD2; v_call: TRBV5-1; j_call: TRBJ2-3; clone_size: many; cdr3_aa: CASTLSGSRGDTQYF; cdr3_nt: TGCGCCAGCACCCTTAGCGGGAGCCGGGGAGATACGCAGTATTTT
d_call: TRBD1; v_call: TRBV12-3/TRBV12-4; j_call: TRBJ1-5; clone_size: many; cdr3_aa: CASSPGTGSLGQPQHF; cdr3_nt: TGTGCCAGCAGTCCCGGGACAGGGAGTCTTGGTCAGCCCCAGCATTTT
d_call: TRBD2; v_call: TRBV29-1; j_call: TRBJ2-7; clone_size: many; cdr3_aa: CSGRTSGTYEQYF; cdr3_nt: TGCAGCGGAAGGACTAGCGGAACATACGAGCAGTACTTC
d_call: .; v_call: TRBV12-3/TRBV12-4; j_call: TRBJ2-1; clone_size: many; cdr3_aa: CASSLLSVGHEQFF; cdr3_nt: TGTGCCAGCAGTTTGCTTAGCGTCGGTCATGAGCAGTTCTTC
d_call: .; v_call: TRBV20-1; j_call: TRBJ2-4; clone_size: many; cdr3_aa: CSATAGAKNIQYF; cdr3_nt: TGCAGTGCTACTGCGGGAGCCAAAAACATTCAGTACTTC
d_call: TRBD2; v_call: TRBV30; j_call: TRBJ2-7; clone_size: many; cdr3_aa: CAWSVTGLARYEQYF; cdr3_nt: TGTGCCTGGAGTGTAACAGGACTAGCGAGGTACGAGCAGTACTTC
d_call: .; v_call: TRBV19; j_call: TRBJ2-5; clone_size: many; cdr3_aa: CASKKSAGETQYF; cdr3_nt: TGTGCCAGTAAGAAGTCTGCGGGTGAGACCCAGTACTTC
d_call: .; v_call: TRBV2; j_call: TRBJ2-1; clone_size: many; cdr3_aa: CASSVGPYNEQSF; cdr3_nt: TGTGCCAGCAGTGTTGGCCCTTACAATGAGCAGTCCTTC
d_call: .; v_call: TRBV7-9; j_call: TRBJ1-4; clone_size: many; cdr3_aa: CASSLAAARGEKLFF; cdr3_nt: TGTGCCAGCAGCTTAGCGGCGGCCCGTGGGGAAAAACTGTTTTTT
d_call: TRBD2; v_call: TRBV29-1; j_call: TRBJ2-1; clone_size: many; cdr3_aa: CSVRKLADDNEQFF; cdr3_nt: TGCAGCGTTAGGAAACTAGCGGACGACAATGAGCAGTTCTTC
d_call: TRBD2; v_call: TRBV19; j_call: TRBJ2-1; clone_size: many; cdr3_aa: CASSAGLAGVGDNEQFF; cdr3_nt: TGTGCCAGTAGTGCAGGACTAGCGGGAGTAGGTGATAATGAGCAGTTCTTC
d_call: .; v_call: TRBV20-1; j_call: TRBJ2-3; clone_size: many; cdr3_aa: CSARHDTYTDTQYF; cdr3_nt: TGCAGTGCTAGACACGACACTTACACAGATACGCAGTATTTT
d_call: TRBD1; v_call: TRBV10-3; j_call: TRBJ2-7; clone_size: many; cdr3_aa: CAISDRGQGTFEQYF; cdr3_nt: TGTGCCATCAGTGATCGGGGACAGGGAACTTTCGAGCAGTACTTC
d_call: .; v_call: TRBV11-1; j_call: TRBJ2-1; clone_size: medium-sized; cdr3_aa: CASSVDYGLYNEQFF; cdr3_nt: TGTGCCAGCAGCGTCGACTATGGCCTTTACAATGAGCAGTTCTTC
d_call: .; v_call: TRBV7-8; j_call: TRBJ1-5; clone_size: many; cdr3_aa: CASSSEGLSNQPQHF; cdr3_nt: TGTGCCAGCAGCTCGGAAGGGTTGAGCAATCAGCCCCAGCATTTT
d_call: TRBD2; v_call: TRBV7-2; j_call: TRBJ2-1; clone_size: many; cdr3_aa: CASSRTSGRYHEQFF; cdr3_nt: TGTGCCAGCAGCAGAACTAGCGGGAGATACCATGAGCAGTTCTTC
d_call: TRBD1; v_call: TRBV5-1; j_call: TRBJ2-7; clone_size: many; cdr3_aa: CASSLDLGQGYEQYF; cdr3_nt: TGCGCCAGCAGCTTGGATTTGGGACAGGGGTACGAGCAGTACTTC
d_call: TRBD2; v_call: TRBV7-9; j_call: TRBJ2-7; clone_size: many; cdr3_aa: CASSPGLVVYEQYF; cdr3_nt: TGTGCCAGCAGCCCGGGACTAGTGGTCTACGAGCAGTACTTC
d_call: .; v_call: TRBV7-3; j_call: TRBJ2-1; clone_size: many; cdr3_aa: CASSPRGRYNEQFF; cdr3_nt: TGTGCTAGCAGCCCGCGAGGGCGGTACAATGAGCAGTTCTTC
d_call: .; v_call: TRBV28; j_call: TRBJ2-7; clone_size: many; cdr3_aa: CASSPIEPTYEQYF; cdr3_nt: TGTGCCAGCAGTCCCATCGAACCCACCTACGAGCAGTACTTC